Listed below are T cell receptor beta chains from one sample, sequenced in a study of cytomegalovirus exposure and HLA in healthy donors. Measured with immunoSEQ multiplex PCR; TCRdb has only the in-frame clones, and not every one. This repertoire includes over 90,000 clones. Sequenced material: PBMCs. Source of these receptors: a man between 35 and 55 years old in good health and CMV-seronegative. Both conserved end residues are part of each CDR3. D genes are given only for firm matches.

v_call	j_call	d_call	cdr3_nt	cdr3_aa
TRBV27	TRBJ2-7	TRBD1	TGTGCCAGCGCCCTCTCAGGACAGGGGGGATACGAGCAGTACTTC	CASALSGQGGYEQYF
TRBV27	TRBJ2-3	-	TGTGCCAGCAGTTTATCACCGGGAGTGGGGACAGATACGCAGTATTTT	CASSLSPGVGTDTQYF
TRBV10-3	TRBJ1-1	TRBD1	TGTGCCATCAGTGAGTACAGGGGCAGCAATGAAGCTTTCTTT	CAISEYRGSNEAFF
TRBV18	TRBJ1-2	TRBD1	TGTGCCAGCTCACCAACAGGGGGCGCCTATGGCTACACCTTC	CASSPTGGAYGYTF
TRBV2	TRBJ1-4	-	TGTGCCAGCAAGGAGGGTTTAGGGCCCCAGGAAAAACTGTTTTTT	CASKEGLGPQEKLFF
TRBV2	TRBJ1-1	-	TGTGCCAGCAGTGGGGAGGGAGTCACTGAAGCTTTCTTT	CASSGEGVTEAFF
TRBV4-3	TRBJ1-5	-	TGCGCCAGCAGCCAGGAACGGGATCAGCCCCAGCATTTT	CASSQERDQPQHF
TRBV6-6	TRBJ2-7	TRBD1	TGTGCCGCCCGACAGGGCCCCTACGAGCAGTACTTC	CAARQGPYEQYF
TRBV5-1	TRBJ2-2	-	TGCGCCAGCAGCTTGGTAGGGGCGAATTCCGGGGAGCTGTTTTTT	CASSLVGANSGELFF
TRBV27	TRBJ1-2	-	TGTGCCAGCAGTTTATCGTTGGGGGGACGCGGCTACACCTTC	CASSLSLGGRGYTF
TRBV4-1	TRBJ1-4	TRBD1	TGCGCCAGCAGCCAGAGGGCCCGGGACAGGGGGCGGAATGAAAAACTGTTTTTT	CASSQRARDRGRNEKLFF
TRBV7-9	TRBJ2-4	TRBD2	TGTGCCAGCAGCTTAGTCGGGGGGGGCGATGGTTACAAGAACATTCAGTACTTC	CASSLVGGGDGYKNIQYF
TRBV5-6	TRBJ1-2	-	TGTGCCAGCAGCTTGGCCGAGGGCCCTGCGGGGGGCTACACCTTC	CASSLAEGPAGGYTF
TRBV7-9	TRBJ2-7	TRBD1	TGTGCCAGCAGCACCCCCGGGACAGGAACCTACGAGCAGTACTTC	CASSTPGTGTYEQYF
TRBV2	TRBJ1-4	-	TGTGCCAGCAGGAAGGAGGCAACTAATGAAAAACTGTTTTTT	CASRKEATNEKLFF
TRBV9	TRBJ2-3	-	TGTGCCAGCAGCGTAGGGGACTTCTCAGATACGCAGTATTTT	CASSVGDFSDTQYF
TRBV7-9	TRBJ2-7	TRBD1	TGTGCCAGCAGCCAGACAGGGAGTTACGAGCAGTACTTC	CASSQTGSYEQYF
TRBV6-5	TRBJ2-3	TRBD2	TGTGCCAGCAGTTACTCGAAAATAGCGGGAGTTGATACGCAGTATTTT	CASSYSKIAGVDTQYF
TRBV7-9	TRBJ2-5	-	TGTGCCAGCAGCTTTCCGGGGGGCTCCCAAGAGACCCAGTACTTC	CASSFPGGSQETQYF
TRBV4-3	TRBJ2-1	TRBD2	TGCGCCAGCAGCCAAGGCACTAGCGGCGATTACAATAAGCAGTTCTTC	CASSQGTSGDYNKQFF
TRBV7-2	TRBJ1-3	-	TGTGCCAGCAGCTTGCGGGGTACAGACACCATATATTTT	CASSLRGTDTIYF
TRBV19	TRBJ2-6	TRBD2	TGTGCCAGTCCCTCCCGGGGGGTTGAAAGCTCTGGGGCCAACGTCCTGACTTTC	CASPSRGVESSGANVLTF
TRBV5-1	TRBJ1-2	TRBD1	TGCGCCAGCAGCTTAGGACAGGCCACCGTCTATGGCTACACCTTC	CASSLGQATVYGYTF
TRBV5-4	TRBJ1-2	TRBD1	TGTGCCAGCAGCTATCAGGGGGCAGGGGGCTACACCTTC	CASSYQGAGGYTF
TRBV29-1	TRBJ1-1	-	TGCAGCGCTCCCGTCGAGGAAGCTTTCTTT	CSAPVEEAFF
TRBV6-1	TRBJ1-2	TRBD1	TGTGCCAGCAGTACCGGGACAGGGATGGCTGGCTACACCTTC	CASSTGTGMAGYTF
TRBV7-9	TRBJ1-2	-	TGTGCCAGCAGCTTAGCCGGTCAGGGACACGGCTACACCTTC	CASSLAGQGHGYTF
TRBV19	TRBJ2-1	TRBD1	TGTGCCAGTATCCCGGACAGGAGCTCCTACAATGAGCAGTTCTTC	CASIPDRSSYNEQFF
TRBV19	TRBJ2-7	-	TGTGCCAGTAGTATTAGACACTCAACCTACGAGCAGTACTTC	CASSIRHSTYEQYF
TRBV7-2	TRBJ2-1	TRBD1	TGTGCCAGCAGCTTCGGGACAGTTGAGCAGTTCTTC	CASSFGTVEQFF